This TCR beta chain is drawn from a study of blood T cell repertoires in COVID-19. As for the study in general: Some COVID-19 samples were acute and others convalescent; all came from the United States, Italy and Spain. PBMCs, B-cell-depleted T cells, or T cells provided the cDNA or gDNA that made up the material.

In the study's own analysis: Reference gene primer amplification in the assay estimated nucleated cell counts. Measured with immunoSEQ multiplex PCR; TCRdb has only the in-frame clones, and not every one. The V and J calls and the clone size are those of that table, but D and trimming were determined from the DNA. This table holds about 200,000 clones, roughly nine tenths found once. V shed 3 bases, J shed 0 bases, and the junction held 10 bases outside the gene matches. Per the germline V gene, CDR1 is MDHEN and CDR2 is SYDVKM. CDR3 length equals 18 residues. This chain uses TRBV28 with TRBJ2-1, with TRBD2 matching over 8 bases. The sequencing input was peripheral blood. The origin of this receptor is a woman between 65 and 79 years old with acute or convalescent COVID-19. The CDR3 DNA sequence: TGTGCCAGCAGTTTCCTAGCGGGCACTGGAGGCTCCTACAATGAGCAGTTCTTC. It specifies CASSFLAGTGGSYNEQFF.